This T cell receptor beta chain was recovered during a study of control samples from healthy donors and cancer patients. The data were produced by immunoSEQ multiplex PCR, yet TCRdb's version contains in-frame clones alone and is incomplete. The table has about 100,000 clones, 92% seen once. The CDR3 contains 12 residues. Trimming removed 10 bases from V and 2 bases from J, with 11 bases in between. Germline V gene data show CDR1 as LNHDA and CDR2 as SQIVND (reference sequence). The receptor's source is a woman aged 18 to 35 in good health. The V gene is TRBV19, the J gene TRBJ1-1; D possibly corresponds to TRBD1 (5 bases). Specimen: blood. The CDR3 is CAIRTPNTEAFF. The CDR3 DNA reads as TGTGCCATCCGGACACCTAACACTGAAGCTTTCTTT.